Each of the 24 T cell receptor beta chains below was sequenced from the same sample in a study of blood T cell repertoires in COVID-19. Here immunoSEQ multiplex PCR was the method, and the copy in TCRdb shows in-frame clones only, minus some. The sample records about 90,000 clones, 87% being singletons. Sequenced: peripheral blood. These receptors came from a male donor with acute or convalescent COVID-19.

V gene TRBV11-2 combines with J gene TRBJ2-3; tentative D call: TRBD1 (5 bases). Germline V gene lookup returns CDR1 SGHAT and CDR2 FQNNGV. The CDR3 runs 13 residues. The germline V and J ends were trimmed by 5 bases and 5 bases, with 11 bases remaining between them. The CDR3 nucleotides read TGTGCCAGCAGCCCCCAGGGCATAGATACGCAGTATTTT. It translates to CASSPQGIDTQYF.

V usage is TRBV7-9 and J usage is TRBJ1-3; 7 positions match TRBD1. The germline CDR1 and CDR2 sequences are SEHNR and FQNEAQ (reference sequence). The CDR3 covers 16 residues. Trimming removed 3 bases from V and 3 bases from J; junction bases left unmatched: 8. Written as DNA, the CDR3 is TGTGCCAGCAGCTTTTACGACAGGGACTTTGGAAACACCATATATTTT. It translates to CASSFYDRDFGNTIYF.

The chain couples TRBV13 to TRBJ2-7; 8 positions agree with TRBD2. There are 17 residues in the CDR3. The J segment lost 0 bases and the V segment lost 4 bases, leaving 11 bases of the junction unmatched. In germline, CDR1 is PRHDT, CDR2 FYEKMQ (reference sequence). CDR3 sequence: CASSYRSLAAPSYEQYF. As DNA, the CDR3 is TGTGCCAGCAGCTACAGGTCACTAGCGGCCCCCTCCTACGAGCAGTACTTC.

The rearrangement joins TRBV2 to TRBJ2-7, with 9 bases lining up with TRBD1. CDR1 and CDR2 (germline): SNHLY, FYNNEI. The CDR3 runs 14 residues. Germline trimming cut 6 bases from V and 3 bases from J; bases unmatched to any gene: 6. The CDR3 DNA reads as TGTGCCAGCAGAACCACGGACAGGGGCTACGAGCAGTACTTC. Amino acid sequence: CASRTTDRGYEQYF.

The chain carries TRBV7-6 and TRBJ1-4, with D maybe TRBD1 (6 bases). Germline V CDR1 and CDR2: SGHVS, FNYEAQ. This CDR3 has 16 amino acids. Trimming took 5 bases from V and 0 from J, leaving 13 bases between them. DNA of the CDR3: TGTGCCAGCAGCAACAGGGTTGGGGCAACTAATGAAAAACTGTTTTTT. It translates to CASSNRVGATNEKLFF.

This clone was detected a few times. The chain is built from TRBV5-6 and TRBJ2-1; 8 bases fit TRBD2. Germline V gene lookup returns CDR1 SGHDT and CDR2 YYEEEE. V was pared by 4 bases and J by 1 base, with 1 base of the junction left unmatched. This CDR3 contains 14 residues. CDR3 amino acids: CASSRGGSYNEQFF. CDR3 nucleotide sequence: TGTGCCAGCAGCCGGGGGGGTTCCTACAATGAGCAGTTCTTC.

CDR3 loop: CASSFTRQETQYF. DNA for the CDR3: TGCGCCAGCAGCTTTACTAGGCAAGAGACCCAGTACTTC. The chain employs TRBV5-1 and TRBJ2-5; TRBD2 is a possible D gene (5 bases). V lost 2 bases to trimming and J lost 2 bases, with 7 bases between them. The germline gives CDR1 SGHRS, CDR2 YFSETQ. The length of the CDR3 is 13 residues.

This sequence joins TRBV6-4 and TRBJ1-1, with TRBD1 matching 9 bases. V gave up 6 bases and J gave up 7 bases; unmatched junction bases: 9. This CDR3 comprises 14 residues. CDR1 is MRHNA, CDR2 SNTAGT, per germline. CDR3 region: CASRPGTGYGEAFF. The CDR3 nucleotides read TGTGCCAGCAGACCCGGGACAGGGTACGGTGAAGCTTTCTTT.

This clone has just a few counts. The V call is TRBV7-2, the J call TRBJ1-3; D ambiguous. Trimming removed 7 bases from V and 3 bases from J, with 16 bases in between. The germline V gene encodes CDR1 SGHTA and CDR2 FQGNSA. The CDR3 loop spans 15 amino acids. The CDR3 sequence: CASTLGALGGNTIYF. CDR3 DNA sequence: TGTGCCAGCACCTTGGGCGCTCTGGGTGGAAACACCATATATTTT.

The chain couples TRBV6-5 to TRBJ1-5, with a weak D call TRBD1 (5 bases). V dropped 7 bases and J dropped 5 bases, with 12 bases sitting between them. The CDR3 has 13 amino acids. The germline V gene encodes CDR1 MNHEY and CDR2 SVGAGI. The CDR3 DNA reads as TGTGCCAGCACCAGGGCGTGGGATCAGCCCCAGCATTTT. Translating it yields CASTRAWDQPQHF.

The chain uses TRBV24-1 and TRBJ2-3; D might be TRBD2 (6 bases). The V gene lost 0 bases and the J gene lost 8 bases, with 11 bases spanning the gap. The germline V gene has CDR1 KGHDR and CDR2 SFDVKD. The CDR3 consists of 14 residues. The CDR3 sequence is CATSDLRTGGTQYF. The CDR3, as DNA: TGTGCCACCAGTGATTTGAGGACCGGGGGTACGCAGTATTTT.

This CDR3 reads CASSRLSGGDTGELFF. CDR3 nucleotides: TGTGCCAGCAGCCGCCTAAGCGGGGGGGACACCGGGGAGCTGTTTTTT. The V and J genes are TRBV3-1 (or the pseudogene TRBV3-2) and TRBJ2-2; the match to TRBD2 covers 10 bases. This CDR3 contains 16 residues. The trim removed 4 bases at V and 3 bases at J, leaving 5 bases unmatched. The germline V gene encodes CDR1 LGHDT and CDR2 YNNKEL (reference sequence).

The J gene is TRBJ1-1, the V gene TRBV5-4; 12 bases align to TRBD1. V trimming: 4 bases; J trimming: 4 bases; junction bases outside the gene matches: 8. This CDR3 region has 16 residues. CDR1 is SGHNT and CDR2 is YYREEE in the germline V gene (reference sequence). The CDR3 region is CASSPGTGGMGTEAFF. CDR3 nucleotide sequence: TGTGCCAGCAGCCCTGGGACAGGGGGCATGGGCACTGAAGCTTTCTTT.

To note about this clone: In the same sample, other DNA sequences code for this CDR3. This chain uses TRBV12-3 or TRBV12-4 with TRBJ1-2; no clear D. The CDR3 has 12 amino acids. V was pared by 6 bases and J by 8 bases, with 13 bases between. The CDR3 DNA is TGTGCCAGCAGCCAGCCGGGTGGCGGCTACACCTTC. Its translation is CASSQPGGGYTF.

The V gene is TRBV3-1 (or the pseudogene TRBV3-2), the J gene TRBJ2-3; no clear D gene. Trimming removed 0 bases at V and 4 bases at J, with 14 bases between. Germline V gene sequence: CDR1 LGHDT, CDR2 YNNKEL (reference sequence). The length of the CDR3 is 16 residues. In nucleotides, the CDR3 is TGTGCCAGCAGCCAAGATCGGAGTCCCCTCCCAGATACGCAGTATTTT. Encoded protein: CASSQDRSPLPDTQYF.

The chain carries TRBV7-8 and TRBJ1-4, with 10 bases that match TRBD1. This CDR3 has 20 residues. Germline values: CDR1 SGHVS, CDR2 FQNEAQ. V lost 4 bases, J lost 8 bases, and 22 bases stayed unmatched. CDR3 sequence (DNA): TGTGCCAGCAGCTGGGAACGGGGGACAGGGGTCCCTCGGTTTCGGGAAAAACTGTTTTTT. Residues: CASSWERGTGVPRFREKLFF.

The chain uses TRBV27 and TRBJ1-2; the match to TRBD1 covers 8 bases. CDR1 is MNHEY, CDR2 SMNVEV, per germline (reference sequence). Losses at the gene ends were 5 bases for V and 8 bases for J; bases not matched to a gene: 7. CDR3 size: 13 residues. In DNA form, the CDR3 reads TGTGCCAGCAGTCCGGACAGGGCGGGGGGCTACACCTTC. It specifies CASSPDRAGGYTF.

This chain uses TRBV27 with TRBJ1-2; 7 bases are shared with TRBD1. Germline V lookup: CDR1 MNHEY, CDR2 SMNVEV (reference sequence). CDR3 length: 14 amino acids. V lost 2 bases, J lost 2 bases, and 2 bases stayed unmatched. The CDR3: CASSLTGDNYGYTF. CDR3 sequence (DNA): TGTGCCAGCAGTTTAACAGGGGACAACTATGGCTACACCTTC.

The chain recombines TRBV19 with TRBJ1-1; no definite D call. This CDR3 spans 13 amino acids. From germline, CDR1 is LNHDA and CDR2 SQIVND (reference sequence). Trimming removed 7 bases from V and 7 bases from J, with 16 bases in between. DNA of the CDR3: TGTGCCAGTACAGGTTTGCTCGGTGTTGAAGCTTTCTTT. Its translation is CASTGLLGVEAFF.

This clone has a handful of counts. The same CDR3 can be traced to other DNA sequences in this sample. This rearrangement joins TRBV30 to TRBJ1-5; the match to TRBD1 covers 8 bases. V was pared by 2 bases and J by 5 bases, with 2 bases of the junction left unmatched. CDR3 length: 13 amino acids. Germline loops: CDR1 GTSNPN, CDR2 SVGIG (reference sequence). The chain's CDR3 is CAWSPGGDQPQHF. Here the CDR3 DNA reads TGTGCCTGGAGTCCAGGGGGCGATCAGCCCCAGCATTTT.

The chain employs TRBV6-1 and TRBJ1-6; TRBD1 agrees at 9 bases. Trimming at V came to 4 bases and at J to 9 bases, leaving 10 bases not matched to a gene. Germline assignment: CDR1 MNHNS and CDR2 SASEGT. The CDR3 length is 16 residues. The CDR3, as DNA: TGTGCCAGCAGTGGAACAGGGGGCTCGAGGGGTTCACCCCTCCACTTT. This sequence encodes CASSGTGGSRGSPLHF.

The gene calls are TRBV9 and TRBJ1-2, with 9 bases lining up with TRBD1. The CDR3 is 15 amino acids. Germline CDR1 reads SGDLS; CDR2 reads YYNGEE. With V trimmed by 0 bases and J by 4 bases, 4 bases remained unmatched. The CDR3 bases are TGTGCCAGCAGCGTAGCTTCGGGACAGGGCTATGGCTACACCTTC. Translating gives CASSVASGQGYGYTF.

The chain combines TRBV7-6 with TRBJ2-3, with 9 bases aligning to TRBD2. Unmatched junction bases numbered 4, after V lost 3 bases and J lost 3 bases. The CDR3 is 15 residues long. CDR1 is SGHVS, CDR2 FNYEAQ, per germline. This chain's CDR3 is CASSLAGGPTDTQYF. DNA for the CDR3: TGTGCCAGCAGCTTGGCGGGGGGGCCTACAGATACGCAGTATTTT. The full variable domain, completed using reference TRBV7-6 and TRBJ2-3, is GAGVSQSPRYKVTKRGQDVALRCDPISGHVSLYWYRQALGQGPEFLTYFNYEAQQDKSGLPNDRFSAERPEGSISTLTIQRTEQRDSAMYRCASSLAGGPTDTQYFGPGTRLTVL.

The V call is TRBV2, the J call TRBJ2-2; 10 bases are shared with TRBD1. This CDR3 comprises 17 residues. CDR1 SNHLY and CDR2 FYNNEI come from the germline V gene. The ends lost 4 bases at V and 4 bases at J; junction bases unmatched: 9. The CDR3 spells CASSGPLTGGPTGELFF. Here the CDR3 DNA reads TGTGCCAGCAGTGGTCCCTTGACAGGGGGCCCCACCGGGGAGCTGTTTTTT. The full variable domain, rest sourced from reference TRBV2 and TRBJ2-2, is EPEVTQTPSHQVTQMGQEVILRCVPISNHLYFYWYRQILGQKVEFLVSFYNNEISEKSEIFDDQFSVERPDGSNFTLKIRSTKLEDSAMYFCASSGPLTGGPTGELFFGEGSRLTVL.